These 11 T cell receptor beta chains share one sample of origin, sequenced in a study of cytomegalovirus exposure and HLA in healthy donors. The PCR was carried out with 60 Vbeta primers and 13 Jbeta primers. Sequencing was performed with immunoSEQ multiplex PCR; in TCRdb, only in-frame clones are kept and a portion is missing. The table includes 150,000 to 200,000 clones, around 88% detected once. The sample was PBMCs. The receptor source for this set is a woman aged 18-35 years in good health and CMV-seronegative.

V usage is TRBV27 and J usage is TRBJ2-4; D is possibly TRBD2 (6 bases). The V end was cut by 1 base, the J end by 8 bases, with 12 bases between. Germline loops: CDR1 MNHEY, CDR2 SMNVEV (reference sequence). This CDR3 is 14 amino acids long. DNA of the CDR3: TGTGCCAGCAGTTTATATGGAGGGTTCGACATTCAGTACTTC. Amino acids: CASSLYGGFDIQYF.

With respect to this clone: Germline and junction disagree at one end, which may indicate a read error. The chain is built from TRBV7-9 and TRBJ2-7, with 7 bases matching TRBD1. Per the germline V gene, CDR1 is SEHNR and CDR2 is FQNEAQ (reference sequence). CDR3 length: 17 residues. The CDR3 sequence: CSSSLDLAHRGTYEQYF. CDR3 nucleotide sequence: TGTTCCAGCAGCTTAGATTTAGCTCACAGGGGCACCTACGAGCAGTACTTC.

The V and J genes are TRBV7-9 and TRBJ2-1; 7 bases agree with TRBD1. Germline lookup yields CDR1 SEHNR and CDR2 FQNEAQ (reference sequence). The CDR3 sequence is 18 residues long. The ends lost 5 bases at V and 4 bases at J; junction bases unmatched: 17. CDR3 in DNA: TGTGCCAGCAGCAGTGACAGGGTGAGAGGCAGGGGTTACAATGAGCAGTTCTTC. Translated: CASSSDRVRGRGYNEQFF.

The chain is built from TRBV30 and TRBJ2-5, with D tentatively TRBD1 (5 bases). Germline V CDR1 and CDR2: GTSNPN, SVGIG (reference sequence). The CDR3 covers 14 residues. With 0 bases removed from V and 2 bases from J, the gap between germline ends came to 10 bases. CDR3 loop: CAWSVQDQQETQYF. The CDR3 nucleotides are TGTGCCTGGAGTGTACAGGACCAACAAGAGACCCAGTACTTC.

This clone appeared a single time. The chain joins TRBV10-2 to TRBJ2-1, with 9 bases lining up with TRBD2. Trimming removed 3 bases from V and 6 bases from J; junction bases left unmatched: 6. The CDR3 totals 15 residues. The germline gives CDR1 WSHSY, CDR2 SAAADI. This chain's CDR3 is CASSDWAGGFNEQFF. The DNA of the CDR3 is TGCGCCAGCAGTGATTGGGCGGGAGGGTTCAATGAGCAGTTCTTC.

V is TRBV5-1 and J is TRBJ2-2; 7 nucleotides align to TRBD1. Germline trimming cut 7 bases from V and 6 bases from J; bases unmatched to any gene: 6. The germline CDR1 and CDR2 sequences are SGHRS and YFSETQ. There are 13 residues in the CDR3. CDR3 amino acids: CASATGLAGELFF. As DNA, the CDR3 is TGCGCCAGCGCGACAGGGCTCGCCGGGGAGCTGTTTTTT.

The V and J genes are TRBV5-1 and TRBJ2-2, with 12 nucleotides matching TRBD2. J was trimmed by 5 bases and V by 2 bases; bases with no gene match: 4. CDR3 length equals 16 residues. Germline CDR1 and CDR2: SGHRS and YFSETQ. CDR3 sequence (DNA): TGCGCCAGCAGCTTAAATGGACTAGCGGGGACCGGGGAGCTGTTTTTT. It codes for CASSLNGLAGTGELFF. Full variable domain (outside the CDR3, taken from reference TRBV5-1 and TRBJ2-2): KAGVTQTPRYLIKTRGQQVTLSCSPISGHRSVSWYQQTPGQGLQFLFEYFSETQRNKGNFPGRFSGRQFSNSRSEMNVSTLELGDSALYLCASSLNGLAGTGELFFGEGSRLTVL.

The chain links TRBV6-1 to TRBJ2-1; D unresolved. This CDR3 is built from 13 residues. The germline V gene has CDR1 MNHNS and CDR2 SASEGT. Trimming shortened V by 6 bases and J by 1 base, and 7 bases separated the two germline ends. The CDR3 sequence: CASRAPSYNEQFF. CDR3 DNA: TGTGCCAGCAGAGCGCCTTCCTACAATGAGCAGTTCTTC.

V usage is TRBV5-4 and J usage is TRBJ2-7; D unresolved. Germline lookup yields CDR1 SGHNT and CDR2 YYREEE (reference sequence). V lost 2 bases to trimming and J lost 7 bases, with 10 bases between them. The CDR3 extends over 12 amino acids. CDR3 nucleotide sequence: TGTGCCAGCAGCTTACTTCTCGAGGAGCAGTACTTC. This translates into CASSLLLEEQYF.

This chain uses TRBV5-5 with TRBJ2-1; 9 bases map to TRBD1. Losses at the gene ends were 4 bases for V and 7 bases for J; bases not matched to a gene: 9. This CDR3 comprises 15 residues. Germline V gene data show CDR1 as SGHKS and CDR2 as YYEKEE (reference sequence). CDR3: CASSRGQGWVNEQFF. CDR3 bases: TGTGCCAGCAGCAGGGGACAGGGTTGGGTAAATGAGCAGTTCTTC.

This chain links TRBV5-8 with TRBJ2-3, with 10 positions matching TRBD1. V shed 3 bases, J shed 9 bases, and the junction held 7 bases outside the gene matches. This CDR3 has 14 amino acids. Germline assignment: CDR1 SGHTS and CDR2 YDEGEE. The CDR3 DNA follows: TGTGCCAGCAGCTCCGGACAGGGGGTGGGAACGCAGTATTTT. This sequence encodes CASSSGQGVGTQYF.